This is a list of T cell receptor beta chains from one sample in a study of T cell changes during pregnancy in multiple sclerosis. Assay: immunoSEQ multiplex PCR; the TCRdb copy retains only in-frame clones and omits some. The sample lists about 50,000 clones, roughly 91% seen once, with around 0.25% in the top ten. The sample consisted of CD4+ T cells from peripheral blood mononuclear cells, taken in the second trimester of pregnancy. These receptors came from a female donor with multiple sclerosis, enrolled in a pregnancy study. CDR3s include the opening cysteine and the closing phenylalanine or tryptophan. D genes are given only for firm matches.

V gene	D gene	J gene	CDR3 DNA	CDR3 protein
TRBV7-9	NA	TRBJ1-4	TGTGCCAGCAGCTTAGGGTACCGGGAGGGCGAGAAACTGTTTTTT	CASSLGYREGEKLFF
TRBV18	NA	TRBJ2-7	TGTGCCAGCTCCGGGGGACCCACTGAGCAGTACTTC	CASSGGPTEQYF
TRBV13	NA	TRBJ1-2	TGTGCCAGCAGCCCAGGCCGTCTCGCAGCGGGTGGCTACACCTTC	CASSPGRLAAGGYTF
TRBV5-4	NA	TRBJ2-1	TGTGCCAGCAGCCCTACCTGGGGACTGAGCTCCTACAATGAGCAGTTCTTC	CASSPTWGLSSYNEQFF
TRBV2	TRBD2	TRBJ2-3	TGTGCCAGCTCAAGACCCACGGGGGGATCAGATACGCAGTATTTT	CASSRPTGGSDTQYF
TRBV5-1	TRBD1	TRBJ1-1	TGCGCCAGCAGCCCGGGACAGAAGAACACTGAAGCTTTCTTT	CASSPGQKNTEAFF
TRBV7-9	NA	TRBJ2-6	TGTGCCAGCAGCTTGACAGTCTCTGGGGCCAACGTCCTGACTTTC	CASSLTVSGANVLTF
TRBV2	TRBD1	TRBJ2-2	TGTGCCACGACAGGGGTCCTTATGAACACCGGGGAGCTGTTTTTT	CATTGVLMNTGELFF
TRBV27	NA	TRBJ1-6	TGTGCCAGCAGTTTACTTAATTCACCCCTCCACTTT	CASSLLNSPLHF
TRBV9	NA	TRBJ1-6	TGTGCCAGCAGCGTAGCGCTGGAGGGGAATTCACCCCTCCACTTT	CASSVALEGNSPLHF
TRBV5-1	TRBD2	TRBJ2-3	TGCGCCAGCAGCTTGGCTCCACTAGCGGGAAGAACAGATACGCAGTATTTT	CASSLAPLAGRTDTQYF